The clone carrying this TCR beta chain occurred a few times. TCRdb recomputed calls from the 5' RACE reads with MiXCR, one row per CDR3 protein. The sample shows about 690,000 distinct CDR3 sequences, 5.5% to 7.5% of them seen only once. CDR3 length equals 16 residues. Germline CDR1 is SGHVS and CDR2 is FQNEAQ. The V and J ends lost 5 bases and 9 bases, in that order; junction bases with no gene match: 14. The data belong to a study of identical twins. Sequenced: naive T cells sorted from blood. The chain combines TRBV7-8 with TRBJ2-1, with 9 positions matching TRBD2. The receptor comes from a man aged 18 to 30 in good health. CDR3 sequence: CASSTRRLAGSGEQFF. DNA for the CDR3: TGTGCCAGCAGCACCAGACGGCTAGCGGGGAGCGGTGAGCAGTTCTTC. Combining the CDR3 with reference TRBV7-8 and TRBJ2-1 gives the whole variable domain GAGVSQSPRYKVAKRGQDVALRCDPISGHVSLFWYQQALGQGPEFLTYFQNEAQLDKSGLPSDRFFAERPEGSVSTLKIQRTQQEDSAVYLCASSTRRLAGSGEQFFGPGTRLTVL.